What follows are 11 T cell receptor beta chains derived from one specimen sequenced in a study of monozygotic twins with inflammatory bowel disease. TCRdb re-called the 5' RACE reads and catalogs CDR3 proteins one per entry, DNA excluded. This sample's table reports 300,000 to 450,000 distinct CDR3 sequences. The sample comprised blood. All receptors come from a human donor with ulcerative colitis or Crohn's disease, or a healthy co-twin of an affected twin (not recorded which).

The CDR3 loop reads CSAPGLAGPRKSYEQYF. This chain joins TRBV20-1 and TRBJ2-7; TCRdb names TRBD2, which stays unverified in the absence of DNA. Germline assignment: CDR1 DFQATT and CDR2 SNEGSKA (reference sequence). This CDR3 spans 17 amino acids.

The chain employs TRBV5-1 and TRBJ1-1. This CDR3 is 15 amino acids long. Germline assignment: CDR1 SGHRS and CDR2 YFSETQ. The CDR3: CASSLGRFGNTEAFF.

This chain uses TRBV10-3 with TRBJ2-7; TCRdb's D call, TRBD1, is unchecked because there is no DNA. Germline V gives CDR1 ENHRY, CDR2 SYGVKD. The length of the CDR3 is 14 residues. CDR3 amino acids: CAISERTGTYEQYF.

The CDR3 region is CASSYPVGFGYEQYF. V usage is TRBV6-2 or TRBV6-3 and J usage is TRBJ2-7. This CDR3 comprises 15 residues. The germline gives CDR1 MNHEY, CDR2 SVGEGT.

The rearrangement links TRBV5-1 to TRBJ2-3; absent DNA, TCRdb's TRBD2 call cannot be checked. The germline CDR1 and CDR2 sequences are SGHRS and YFSETQ. The CDR3 covers 15 residues. CDR3 protein: CASKNVAGNTDTQYF.

This chain uses TRBV7-9 with TRBJ2-2; checking the TCRdb D call of TRBD2 is not possible without DNA. Germline V CDR1 and CDR2: SEHNR, FQNEAQ (reference sequence). The CDR3 runs to 13 residues. The CDR3 region is CASSFEGVGELFF.

This chain links TRBV2 with TRBJ2-2. CDR3 length: 17 amino acids. CDR1 and CDR2 (germline): SNHLY, FYNNEI. The CDR3 loop is CASSEPVLAYGTGELFF.

The chain joins TRBV2 to TRBJ2-7; no DNA is available, so the TRBD1 call from TCRdb remains unchecked. Germline V gene lookup returns CDR1 SNHLY and CDR2 FYNNEI. This CDR3 spans 15 amino acids. The CDR3 region is CASSVPGTGTYEQYF.

The chain has TRBV19 and TRBJ1-5; as DNA is missing, the TRBD1 call by TCRdb cannot be tested. The CDR3 has 14 residues. From germline, CDR1 is LNHDA and CDR2 SQIVND (reference sequence). The CDR3 loop is CASSITGSNQPQHF.

The V and J genes are TRBV28 and TRBJ2-5; the TCRdb call, TRBD1, lacks DNA for checking. Germline lookup yields CDR1 MDHEN and CDR2 SYDVKM. This CDR3 region has 16 residues. The CDR3 protein is CASSMTGTGGLETQYF.

The chain uses TRBV18 and TRBJ1-3. This CDR3 comprises 15 residues. Germline V gives CDR1 KGHSH, CDR2 LQKENI. This CDR3 is CASSTGLSSGNTIYF.